This T cell receptor (beta chain) was documented in a study of T cells in Graves' hyperthyroidism and ophthalmopathy. RNA transcripts served as the template for amplifying TCR beta CDR3 regions. HTBI primers were the set used in a first-round RT-PCR of the TCR CDR3. TCRdb re-called the multiplex PCR reads through MiXCR, storing one row per CDR3 protein. The sample consists of 350,000 or so distinct CDR3 sequences, 20% to 25% of them appearing once. Trimming removed 6 bases from V and 4 bases from J; junction bases left unmatched: 7. This CDR3 comprises 14 residues. CDR1 is MNHNS, CDR2 SASEGT, per germline.

The chain couples TRBV6-1 to TRBJ2-7, with 9 bases that match TRBD1. Sequencing was carried out using blood. This TCR came from a woman in her forties or fifties with Graves' hyperthyroidism. CDR3 sequence reads: CASRSGQGPYEQYF. CDR3 nucleotide sequence: TGTGCCAGCAGATCGGGACAGGGCCCATACGAGCAGTACTTC.